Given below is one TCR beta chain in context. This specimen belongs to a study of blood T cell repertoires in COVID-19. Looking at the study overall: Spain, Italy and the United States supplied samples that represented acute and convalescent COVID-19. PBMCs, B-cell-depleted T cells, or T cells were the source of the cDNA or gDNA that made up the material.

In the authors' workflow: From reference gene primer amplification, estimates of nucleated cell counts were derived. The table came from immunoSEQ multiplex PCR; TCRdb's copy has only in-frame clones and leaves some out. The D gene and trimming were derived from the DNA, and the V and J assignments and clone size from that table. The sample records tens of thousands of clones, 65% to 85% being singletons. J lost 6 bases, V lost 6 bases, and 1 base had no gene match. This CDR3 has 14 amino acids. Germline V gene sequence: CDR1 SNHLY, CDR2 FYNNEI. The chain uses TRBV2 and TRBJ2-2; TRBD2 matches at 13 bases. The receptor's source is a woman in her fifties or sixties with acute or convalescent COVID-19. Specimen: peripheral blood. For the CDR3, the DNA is TGTGCCAGCAGGACTAGCGGGGGGTCCGGGGAGCTGTTTTTT. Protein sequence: CASRTSGGSGELFF.